This T cell receptor beta chain was retrieved from a study of regulatory T cells in long-lasting Graves disease. General study results and limits: Persistent Graves' cases showed lower TCR diversity than newly diagnosed cases.

This clonotype showed up just a few times. Its antigen is still unknown. The TCR beta library used iRepertoire HTBI primers with Arm-PCR amplification of CDR3. TCRdb used MiXCR to reprocess the multiplex PCR reads, holding one entry per CDR3 protein. The top ten clones hold 18% of a sample with fewer than 650,000 distinct CDR3 sequences, roughly 16% of them seen once. Indicated time point: newly diagnosed GD, antithyroid drugs for less than 3 months. The TCR library was made from RNA extracted from PBMCs. The trim removed 8 bases at V and 9 bases at J, leaving 13 bases unmatched. CDR1 MNHNS and CDR2 SASEGT come from the germline V gene. The CDR3 runs 14 residues. The data also belong to a second study, concerning T cells in Graves' hyperthyroidism and ophthalmopathy.

This TCR derives from a woman under 40 with Graves disease. The chain couples TRBV6-1 to TRBJ2-3; 8 bases map to TRBD2. Source: peripheral blood mononuclear cells (PBMCs), taken at new diagnosis, from a patient treated with antithyroid drugs. CDR3 in amino acids: CASREGEDLSTQYF. The CDR3 nucleotides are TGTGCCAGCCGGGAGGGGGAGGACCTCTCAACGCAGTATTTT.